What follows are 5 T cell receptor beta chains derived from one specimen sequenced in a study of shared clonotypes between healthy human individuals (dated by TCRdb to 2020 to 2022). The method was the immunoSEQ multiplex PCR assay. TCRdb obtained this table from immuneACCESS and retained in-frame rearrangements with V and J assigned. These tables miss some clones; where compared with another copy, unresolved V genes account for less than half of the shortfall, and the remainder is unexplained. The sample includes millions of clones, with roughly nine tenths observed a single time. 0.14% of the sample goes to the ten largest clones. Sequenced sample: naive CD4+ T cells sorted from blood. The sample's cell subset or site label, decoded: CD45RA+ positively selected. All receptors come from a man younger than 30 in good health.

This clone was counted only a few times. V and J are TRBV10-3 and TRBJ2-7; D gene unclear. This CDR3 region has 11 residues. The germline V gene has CDR1 ENHRY and CDR2 SYGVKD. The V end lost 4 bases, the J end lost 3 bases, and 4 bases lay between the germline ends. Here the CDR3 reads CAISALYEQYF. For the CDR3, the DNA is TGTGCCATCAGTGCCCTCTACGAGCAGTACTTC.

This clone was counted a single time. The J gene is TRBJ1-2, the V gene TRBV6-5; tentatively, D is TRBD1 (6 bases). The germline gives CDR1 MNHEY, CDR2 SVGAGI. V was pared by 6 bases and J by 2 bases, with 10 bases between. The CDR3 is made up of 13 amino acids. The CDR3 protein is CASRDSFNYGYTF. The CDR3, as DNA: TGTGCCAGCAGGGACAGCTTCAACTATGGCTACACCTTC.

The chain is built from TRBV5-1 and TRBJ2-3; 9 nucleotides agree with TRBD2. Germline CDR1 reads SGHRS; CDR2 reads YFSETQ. There are 15 residues in the CDR3. Trimming removed 4 bases from V and 1 base from J; junction bases left unmatched: 4. The CDR3 loop is CASSTIAGGTDTQYF. CDR3 bases: TGCGCCAGCAGCACAATAGCGGGGGGCACAGATACGCAGTATTTT.

As for this clone: Since a much larger clone is just one base distant, this may be a read error. This sample also contains other DNA sequences that code for the same CDR3. The genes are TRBV20-1 and TRBJ2-3; D is undetermined. Germline lookup yields CDR1 DFQATT and CDR2 SNEGSKA (reference sequence). The CDR3 is 10 residues long. CDR3 nucleotides: TGCAGCGCTAGCACAGATACGCAGTATTTT. Protein sequence: CSASTDTQYF.

The V call is TRBV18, the J call TRBJ2-1; 10 nucleotides align to TRBD2. This CDR3 comprises 16 residues. V dropped 1 base and J dropped 0; count of bases not matched to a gene: 0. CDR1 is KGHSH and CDR2 is LQKENI in the germline V gene. The CDR3 sequence: CASSPQRGGSYNEQFF. Written as DNA, the CDR3 is TGTGCCAGCTCACCACAGCGGGGGGGCTCCTACAATGAGCAGTTCTTC.